The clone carrying this T cell receptor (beta chain) has only a few counts. This record belongs to a study of T cells in Graves' hyperthyroidism and ophthalmopathy. RNA transcripts gave rise to amplified TCR beta CDR3 regions. TCR CDR3 regions were first amplified by RT-PCR with HTBI primers. MiXCR was run by TCRdb on the multiplex PCR reads, yielding one entry per CDR3 protein. The data hold about 660,000 distinct CDR3 sequences, with just under 45% observed a single time. From germline, CDR1 is SGHVS and CDR2 FQNEAQ. The ends were cut back, 3 bases at V and 0 bases at J, with 9 bases in the middle. There are 14 residues in the CDR3.

The source material was peripheral blood or thyroid tissue (not recorded which). The chain couples TRBV7-8 to TRBJ2-7; D possibly corresponds to TRBD1 (6 bases). The sequence came from an adult man with Graves' disease, either hyperthyroidism or ophthalmopathy (not recorded which). CDR3 sequence: CASSLKTGSYEQYF. As DNA, the CDR3 is TGTGCCAGCAGCTTGAAGACAGGCTCCTACGAGCAGTACTTC.